This TCR beta chain was documented in a study of blood T cell repertoires in COVID-19. Study overall: PBMCs, B-cell-depleted T cells, or T cells provided the cDNA or gDNA that made up the material.

Measured with immunoSEQ multiplex PCR; TCRdb has only the in-frame clones, and not every one. This table holds 250,000 to 300,000 clones, 82% found once. CDR1 is MNHEY, CDR2 SVGAGI, per germline. The CDR3 covers 13 residues. Deletions cut 6 bases from V and 5 bases from J, with 11 bases between. This chain links TRBV6-5 with TRBJ1-5; D remains unclear. The sequence came from a man aged 35 to 55 who had been exposed to COVID-19. Material: PBMCs or T cells enriched from blood (not recorded which). CDR3 region: CASRLQRDQPQHF. CDR3 nucleotide sequence: TGTGCCAGCAGATTACAACGGGATCAGCCCCAGCATTTT.